The 20 T cell receptor beta chains below all came from one sample that was sequenced in a study of blood T cell repertoires in COVID-19. TCRdb's copy holds only in-frame clones and misses some; the assay was immunoSEQ multiplex PCR. The sample has about 310,000 clones; about nine tenths are singletons. The source material was peripheral blood. The source of these receptors is a man between 45 and 60 years old with active or convalescent COVID-19.

The rearrangement links TRBV5-4 to TRBJ2-2; D may be TRBD1 (6 bases). The CDR3 sequence is 17 residues long. Trimming took 5 bases from V and 2 from J, leaving 19 bases between them. The germline V gene encodes CDR1 SGHNT and CDR2 YYREEE (reference sequence). CDR3 nucleotides: TGTGCCAGCAGTCCTAACCAGGGGTTCTCCAACACCGGGGAGCTGTTTTTT. Translation: CASSPNQGFSNTGELFF.

CDR3 amino acids: CASSLAPGLAGDNTYF. DNA for the CDR3: TGTGCCAGCAGCTTAGCTCCGGGACTAGCGGGGGATAATACGTACTTC. The genes are TRBV7-6 and TRBJ2-5; TRBD2 agrees at 14 bases. The CDR3 is 16 residues long. From germline, CDR1 is SGHVS and CDR2 FNYEAQ. Trimming removed 0 bases from V and 13 bases from J; junction bases left unmatched: 10.

The chain combines TRBV5-4 with TRBJ1-1, with 7 positions matching TRBD1. Trimming at V came to 4 bases and at J to 11 bases, leaving 8 bases not matched to a gene. CDR3 length: 12 residues. CDR1 and CDR2 from the germline V gene are SGHNT and YYREEE (reference sequence). The CDR3 reads CASSDIQGKAFF. In nucleotides, the CDR3 is TGTGCCAGCAGCGATATACAGGGGAAGGCTTTCTTT.

The chain recombines TRBV10-3 with TRBJ1-1; D gene uncertain. V gave up 4 bases and J gave up 0 bases, with 6 bases separating them. Germline loops: CDR1 ENHRY, CDR2 SYGVKD. This CDR3 has 13 amino acids. CDR3: CAISGLVNTEAFF. CDR3 in DNA: TGTGCCATCAGTGGGTTAGTGAACACTGAAGCTTTCTTT.

The rearrangement links TRBV9 to TRBJ1-5; TRBD1 is a possible D gene (5 bases). Germline CDR1 reads SGDLS; CDR2 reads YYNGEE. The length of the CDR3 is 15 residues. V lost 0 bases and J 4 bases, leaving 11 bases between the germline ends. CDR3: CASSVGGGVNQPQHF. The CDR3 coding sequence is TGTGCCAGCAGCGTAGGTGGAGGGGTAAATCAGCCCCAGCATTTT.

The V and J genes are TRBV20-1 and TRBJ1-5; TRBD1 might be the D (5 bases). The CDR3 loop spans 11 amino acids. Germline V gives CDR1 DFQATT, CDR2 SNEGSKA (reference sequence). V gave up 7 bases and J gave up 11 bases, with 15 bases separating them. The CDR3 coding sequence is TGCAGTGGGGCGGGGCGGGGGACCCAGCATTTT. Translated, it gives CSGAGRGTQHF.

This clone appeared once. The chain has TRBV28 and TRBJ2-1; 8 positions match TRBD2. The J segment lost 10 bases and the V segment lost 8 bases, leaving 13 bases of the junction unmatched. The CDR3 is 14 residues long. Germline-derived CDR1 and CDR2 are MDHEN and SYDVKM. The CDR3 nucleotides are TGTGCCAGCGATGAGCCCGGGAGGGCCACCGAGCAGTTCTTC. Translation gives CASDEPGRATEQFF. The variable domain in full, with the rest retrieved from reference TRBV28 and TRBJ2-1, is DVKVTQSSRYLVKRTGEKVFLECVQDMDHENMFWYRQDPGLGLRLIYFSYDVKMKEKGDIPEGYSVSREKKERFSLILESASTNQTSMYLCASDEPGRATEQFFGPGTRLTVL.

The chain uses TRBV27 and TRBJ2-7, with D perhaps TRBD2 (6 bases). From germline, CDR1 is MNHEY and CDR2 SMNVEV (reference sequence). This CDR3 has 14 amino acids. The V and J ends lost 3 bases and 0 bases respectively, with 9 bases between them. The CDR3 spells CASSFRGSSYEQYF. DNA of the CDR3: TGTGCCAGCAGTTTCCGGGGGAGCTCCTACGAGCAGTACTTC.

This clone was detected a few times. This chain connects TRBV19 to TRBJ1-5; a possible D gene is TRBD1 (5 bases). The CDR3 is made up of 15 amino acids. Trimming shortened V by 6 bases and J by 0 bases, and 12 bases separated the two germline ends. Germline assignment: CDR1 LNHDA and CDR2 SQIVND (reference sequence). CDR3 loop: CASSLRGNSNQPQHF. The CDR3 DNA sequence: TGTGCCAGTAGCCTAAGGGGAAATAGCAATCAGCCCCAGCATTTT.

The CDR3: CAWRAGQGANYGYTF. DNA for the CDR3: TGTGCCTGGAGGGCTGGACAGGGGGCGAACTATGGCTACACCTTC. This chain uses TRBV30 with TRBJ1-2; 11 bases match TRBD1. V was clipped by 3 bases and J by 2 bases; unmatched bases: 5. This CDR3 contains 15 residues. Germline V gives CDR1 GTSNPN, CDR2 SVGIG (reference sequence).

This clone was recorded only once. The chain combines TRBV6-5 with TRBJ1-6; D perhaps matches TRBD1 (6 bases). Germline V gene lookup returns CDR1 MNHEY and CDR2 SVGAGI. V lost 2 bases to trimming and J lost 7 bases, with 12 bases between them. The CDR3 is made up of 15 amino acids. The CDR3 DNA is TGTGCCAGCAGTTACCTAGACAGGTTGAATTCACCCCTCCACTTT. Amino acids: CASSYLDRLNSPLHF.

The V gene is TRBV2, the J gene TRBJ1-6, with TRBD1 matching 11 bases. Per the germline V gene, CDR1 is SNHLY and CDR2 is FYNNEI. The CDR3 spans 17 residues. V trimming: 11 bases; J trimming: 13 bases; junction bases outside the gene matches: 22. CDR3 DNA: TGTGCCGGCCGGGACAGGGGGTTTCCCGACGCTCTTGGGCCCCTCCACTTT. This encodes CAGRDRGFPDALGPLHF.

This sequence joins TRBV27 and TRBJ2-7, with D possibly being TRBD2 (6 bases). CDR3 length equals 15 residues. Trimming stripped 3 bases from V and 3 bases from J, with 15 bases between. Germline CDR1 MNHEY, CDR2 SMNVEV (reference sequence). The CDR3 DNA reads as TGTGCCAGCAGTTTTCGGGCGGGAAGCGGCTACGAGCAGTACTTC. Residues: CASSFRAGSGYEQYF.

This rearrangement joins TRBV5-6 to TRBJ1-5; 8 bases agree with TRBD1. This CDR3 is built from 14 residues. Germline CDR1 and CDR2: SGHDT and YYEEEE. The J segment lost 6 bases and the V segment lost 6 bases, leaving 8 bases of the junction unmatched. The CDR3 nucleotides are TGTGCCAGCAACCTCCAGGGGGCAGGTCAGCCCCAGCATTTT. The encoded protein is CASNLQGAGQPQHF.

J is TRBJ2-7 and V is TRBV11-2, with a tentative D call TRBD2 (6 bases). V was trimmed by 5 bases and J by 3 bases, leaving 20 bases between them. This CDR3 is built from 16 residues. Per the germline V gene, CDR1 is SGHAT and CDR2 is FQNNGV. The CDR3 bases are TGTGCCAGCAGCGCACTGAGGAGGGGCACCCTCTACGAGCAGTACTTC. Protein product: CASSALRRGTLYEQYF.

About this clone: This CDR3 is also generated by other DNA sequences in the sample. The rearrangement joins TRBV27 to TRBJ1-5; 7 nucleotides agree with TRBD1. Germline V lookup: CDR1 MNHEY, CDR2 SMNVEV (reference sequence). V was pared by 2 bases and J by 2 bases, with 0 bases of the junction left unmatched. The CDR3 is 14 amino acids. CDR3 DNA: TGTGCCAGCAGTTTAACAGGGGGCAATCAGCCCCAGCATTTT. It specifies CASSLTGGNQPQHF.

This chain uses TRBV12-2 with TRBJ1-2; the D call TRBD1 from the table was never checked on the DNA. TRBV12-2 constitutes a pseudogene. The CDR3 totals 11 residues. CDR3 in DNA: TGTGCAAGTCGCTTAGGACAGGGCTACACCTTC. Encoded protein: CASRLGQGYTF.

The chain links TRBV12-5 to TRBJ1-1, with TRBD1 as a possible D gene (5 bases). This CDR3 is 13 amino acids long. The germline gives CDR1 LGHNT, CDR2 FRNRAP. The V gene lost 7 bases and the J gene lost 1 base, with 10 bases spanning the gap. CDR3 sequence: CASALTANTEAFF. Written as DNA, the CDR3 is TGTGCTAGTGCTCTGACAGCGAACACTGAAGCTTTCTTT. The variable domain in full, completed from reference TRBV12-5 and TRBJ1-1, reads DARVTQTPRHKVTEMGQEVTMRCQPILGHNTVFWYRQTMMQGLELLAYFRNRAPLDDSGMPKDRFSAEMPDATLATLKIQPSEPRDSAVYFCASALTANTEAFFGQGTRLTVV.

The chain has TRBV5-1 and TRBJ2-7; 7 nucleotides match TRBD2. Trimming took 2 bases from V and 7 from J; bases not matched to a gene: 9. Germline V CDR1 and CDR2: SGHRS, YFSETQ. The CDR3 has 14 residues. CDR3 sequence: CASSLSVPGGEQYF. For the CDR3, the DNA is TGCGCCAGCAGCTTATCTGTTCCGGGGGGAGAGCAGTACTTC.

This chain's CDR3 is CASRRTGGQETQYF. The CDR3 nucleotides read TGTGCCAGCAGACGTACAGGGGGCCAAGAGACCCAGTACTTC. The chain uses TRBV7-9 and TRBJ2-5; TRBD1 matches 8 bases. V gave up 6 bases and J gave up 1 base; unmatched junction bases: 4. Germline loops: CDR1 SEHNR, CDR2 FQNEAQ (reference sequence). The CDR3 is made up of 14 amino acids.